Shown below are 12 T cell receptor beta chains from a single sample sequenced in a study of glioma-infiltrating T cells. TCR alpha and beta CDR3 regions were amplified from RNA using iRepertoire nested multiplex PCR. Each CDR3 protein gets one entry after TCRdb re-called the multiplex PCR reads with MiXCR. The data hold 300,000 to 450,000 distinct CDR3 sequences, with about two fifths observed a single time. What was sequenced was glioma tissue, nonneoplastic brain tissue, or PBMCs (not recorded which). All receptors derive from a human donor with low-grade glioma or glioblastoma, undergoing nonglioma brain surgery, or in good health (not recorded which).

This chain connects TRBV12-3 or TRBV12-4 to TRBJ2-7; possible D gene TRBD2, 6 bases. The germline V and J ends were trimmed by 1 base and 3 bases, with 10 bases remaining between them. The CDR3 is made up of 14 amino acids. The CDR3 DNA reads as TGTGCCAGCAGTTTAGATGGCGGGATCTACGAGCAGTACTTC. Amino acids: CASSLDGGIYEQYF.

This clonotype showed up just a few times. This rearrangement joins TRBV11-2 to TRBJ2-1, with 10 positions matching TRBD2. Germline V CDR1 and CDR2: SGHAT, FQNNGV. Trimming cost V 1 base and J 5 bases; bases outside gene matches: 2. The CDR3 has 15 residues. CDR3: CASSLVLAGDNEQFF. CDR3 DNA: TGTGCCAGCAGCTTAGTCCTAGCGGGGGACAATGAGCAGTTCTTC.

The V gene is TRBV7-6, the J gene TRBJ2-1; the match to TRBD2 covers 12 bases. This CDR3 region has 13 residues. CDR1 is SGHVS, CDR2 FNYEAQ, per germline. The V gene end was trimmed by 5 bases and the J gene end by 10 bases; junction bases not matched to a gene: 3. CDR3 sequence: CASSQTSGSEQFF. The CDR3 DNA is TGTGCCAGCAGCCAGACTAGCGGGAGCGAGCAGTTCTTC.

The count of this clonotype is one. An end of the junction differs from the germline gene, which may be a read error. The chain uses TRBV4-2 and TRBJ2-1, with TRBD1 matching over 7 bases. The CDR3 totals 12 residues. Germline V lookup: CDR1 LGHNA, CDR2 YNFKEQ. This chain's CDR3 is CASSRQGGEKFF. DNA for the CDR3: TGTGCCAGCAGCCGACAGGGTGGTGAGAAGTTCTTC.

The CDR3 sequence: CASSLSGRAARDEQFF. DNA for the CDR3: TGTGCCAGCAGCCTTAGCGGGAGGGCCGCCCGGGATGAGCAGTTCTTC. The J gene is TRBJ2-1, the V gene TRBV5-4, with TRBD2 matching 11 bases. Germline-derived CDR1 and CDR2 are SGHNT and YYREEE (reference sequence). The junction had 11 bases not matched to a gene; V was cut back by 4 bases and J by 8 bases. The CDR3 has 16 amino acids.

The chain carries TRBV24-1 and TRBJ2-5; 7 nucleotides align to TRBD2. Germline loops: CDR1 KGHDR, CDR2 SFDVKD. J was trimmed by 4 bases and V by 3 bases; bases with no gene match: 7. The CDR3 consists of 15 residues. The DNA of the CDR3 is TGTGCCACCAGTGATCCTCGGGCGGGAGCAGAGACCCAGTACTTC. It specifies CATSDPRAGAETQYF.

This clonotype was detected a few times. The chain has TRBV6-5 and TRBJ2-1; D may be TRBD2 (6 bases). Germline-derived CDR1 and CDR2 are MNHEY and SVGAGI. The CDR3 has 15 residues. With 0 bases removed from V and 5 bases from J, the gap between germline ends came to 11 bases. CDR3: CASSYSLGLDNEQFF. The CDR3 coding sequence is TGTGCCAGCAGTTACTCGTTGGGACTTGACAATGAGCAGTTCTTC.

The chain uses TRBV19 and TRBJ2-2, with 11 bases lining up with TRBD1. CDR1 is LNHDA and CDR2 is SQIVND in the germline V gene (reference sequence). V lost 6 bases and J lost 7; bases outside the gene matches: 4. The CDR3 covers 14 residues. In DNA form, the CDR3 reads TGTGCCAGTAGGGGGACAGGGGGAATCGGGGAGCTGTTTTTT. Translated, it gives CASRGTGGIGELFF.

In its sample, this clonotype was seen a few times. V gene TRBV27 combines with J gene TRBJ2-7; no reliable D call. The germline gives CDR1 MNHEY, CDR2 SMNVEV (reference sequence). V was cut by 4 bases and J by 7 bases, with 20 bases left in between. The CDR3 contains 15 residues. The CDR3 bases are TGTGCCAGCAGTTATGATTCGGGTTCCCTGGTGGAGCAGTACTTC. It translates to CASSYDSGSLVEQYF.

Only a few counts were recorded for this clonotype. Relative to the germline gene, one junction end is altered; a read error may explain this. The genes are TRBV6-1 and TRBJ2-5; D gene ambiguous. The germline V gene encodes CDR1 MNHNS and CDR2 SASEGT. The CDR3 spans 17 residues. The CDR3 region is CASSAFIGRDTQETQYF. CDR3 sequence (DNA): TGCGCCAGCAGTGCCTTCATAGGTCGAGACACCCAAGAGACCCAGTACTTC.

This clonotype was detected only a few times. The V call is TRBV20-1, the J call TRBJ2-1; 8 nucleotides line up with TRBD2. This CDR3 comprises 15 residues. The germline V gene encodes CDR1 DFQATT and CDR2 SNEGSKA (reference sequence). After removal of 3 bases from V and 5 bases from J, the junction contained 9 bases not matched to a gene. This CDR3 reads CSASDGSGRDNEQFF. CDR3 coding DNA: TGCAGTGCTAGCGACGGCAGCGGGAGAGACAATGAGCAGTTCTTC.

There are many counts of this clonotype. The CDR3 DNA reads as TGTGCCAGCAGTTTAACCAGGACAGGGTCGTCCTACGAGCAGTACTTC. Its protein product is CASSLTRTGSSYEQYF. The rearrangement uses TRBV27 and TRBJ2-7; 8 positions agree with TRBD1. CDR1 MNHEY and CDR2 SMNVEV come from the germline V gene (reference sequence). With V trimmed by 2 bases and J by 1 base, 7 bases remained unmatched. This CDR3 region has 16 residues.